The subject of this entry is one TCR beta chain. Antigen: not known. This may be a read error: a much more frequent sequence differs by one nucleotide. The CDR3 length is 15 residues. Germline V gene sequence: CDR1 SGHRS, CDR2 YFSETQ. This sample is part of a study of blood T cells in healthy people across ages. Points from the study as a whole: It was the long-lived donors that had more naive CD4+ cells and higher diversity than aged donors.

Sample-barcoded 5' priming and a J-beta primer mix drove a second PCR of roughly 7 to 11 cycles. TCRdb ran MiXCR on the 5' RACE reads and lists one entry per CDR3 protein. The sample yields 800,000 to 950,000 distinct CDR3 sequences, just under 30% seen once. Collection of 9 to 10 milliliters of peripheral blood was performed for each donor. These same data were also listed under a study on T cells of mothers and their children.

This TCR came from a middle-aged woman in good health. The J gene is TRBJ1-4, the V gene TRBV5-1; perhaps TRBD1 as D (6 bases). The sample consisted of blood. The CDR3 reads CASSSGGSLQEKPFF. CDR3 nucleotides: TGCGCCAGCAGCTCGGGGGGCAGTTTACAGGAAAAACCGTTTTTT.